This record covers a single T cell receptor beta chain. Assay: immunoSEQ multiplex PCR; the TCRdb copy retains only in-frame clones and omits some. The table includes 90,000 to 100,000 clones, around three quarters detected once. These data come from a study of control samples from healthy donors and cancer patients. Sequencing used blood. The TCR was taken from a woman aged 25 to 39 in good health.

The CDR3 DNA sequence: TGTGCCAGCAGTTACAATACAGCCCCCCATGGCTACACCTTC. Its translation: CASSYNTAPHGYTF. The chain has TRBV6-2 or TRBV6-3 and TRBJ1-2; the D is unclear. The CDR3 loop spans 14 amino acids. Trimming took off 2 bases at V and 6 bases at J, with 13 bases between the two ends. Looked up from germline, CDR1 is MNHEY and CDR2 is SVGEGT.